The rows below give T cell receptor beta chains drawn from one sample of a study of memory CD4+ T cells and cytomegalovirus serostatus. Repertoires were generated with immunoSEQ multiplex PCR, while TCRdb's copy carries only in-frame clones and drops some. Here the sample spans about 50,000 clones, about four fifths being singletons. Sequencing was carried out using memory CD4+ T cells from blood. The receptors originated from an adult in good health and CMV-seronegative. The CDR3 runs from the conserved cysteine through the conserved F or W. Fields, in order: clone size, V gene, J gene, D gene, CDR3 protein, CDR3 DNA. A D gene is named only where the DNA matches it firmly. Only part of the rows carry a size: once, few, many, or a class if the clone is expanded.

>once|TRBV5-8|TRBJ2-3|.
CASARYTQYF
TGTGCCAGCGCTCGCTATACGCAGTATTTT
>.|TRBV4-3|TRBJ1-1|.
CASSQPGTSGAFF
TGCGCCAGCAGCCAACCAGGGACGTCCGGAGCTTTCTTT
>.|TRBV7-2|TRBJ2-5|TRBD2
CASSLRRGGSETQYF
TGTGCCAGCAGCTTAAGGCGGGGGGGCAGTGAGACCCAGTACTTC
>.|TRBV4-2|TRBJ2-7|.
CASSQGSAAEQYF
TGTGCCAGCAGCCAAGGCTCCGCCGCCGAGCAGTACTTC
>.|TRBV18|TRBJ2-2|.
CASSTQTGELFF
TGTGCCAGCTCAACCCAGACCGGGGAGCTGTTTTTT
>.|TRBV19|TRBJ1-1|TRBD1
CASSRQGGGSEAFF
TGTGCCAGTAGCCGACAGGGGGGAGGCTCTGAAGCTTTCTTT
>.|TRBV19|TRBJ1-1|TRBD1
CASSIQGARTEAFF
TGTGCCAGTAGTATCCAGGGGGCGAGGACTGAAGCTTTCTTT
>few|TRBV30|TRBJ1-1|.
CAWKQMNTEAFF
TGTGCCTGGAAACAGATGAACACTGAAGCTTTCTTT
>.|TRBV5-1|TRBJ2-5|.
CASSLDRTQYF
TGCGCCAGCAGCTTGGACCGGACCCAGTACTTC
>.|TRBV27|TRBJ1-6|.
CASRRQESPLHF
TGTGCCAGCAGAAGGCAGGAATCACCCCTCCACTTT
>.|TRBV6-6|TRBJ2-3|TRBD1
CASSPGTGPRDTQYF
TGTGCCAGCAGTCCCGGGACAGGGCCTCGAGATACGCAGTATTTT
>.|TRBV28|TRBJ2-4|.
CASISAFAKNIQYF
TGTGCCAGCATCTCCGCCTTTGCCAAAAACATTCAGTACTTC
>.|TRBV30|TRBJ1-4|TRBD1
CAWSGPGTGAEKLFF
TGTGCCTGGAGTGGCCCCGGGACAGGGGCTGAAAAACTGTTTTTT
>.|TRBV30|TRBJ1-6|.
CAWRTGTPNSPLHF
TGTGCCTGGAGGACTGGGACACCAAATTCACCCCTCCACTTT
>.|TRBV28|TRBJ1-2|TRBD1
CASNGGRGLGGYTF
TGTGCCAGCAACGGGGGCAGGGGGCTAGGTGGCTACACCTTC
>.|TRBV20-1|TRBJ2-1|.
CSGISYNEQFF
TGCAGTGGAATTAGCTACAATGAGCAGTTCTTC
>.|TRBV11-3|TRBJ2-1|TRBD1
CASSLEGQGYNEQFF
TGTGCCAGCAGCTTAGAGGGACAGGGGTACAATGAGCAGTTCTTC
>.|TRBV4-2|TRBJ2-7|.
CASSQDKLEGREQYF
TGTGCCAGCAGCCAAGATAAACTAGAGGGTCGCGAGCAGTACTTC
>.|TRBV5-5|TRBJ1-3|TRBD1
CASSWGQGGNTIYF
TGTGCCAGCAGCTGGGGACAGGGGGGAAACACCATATATTTT
>.|TRBV6-6|TRBJ2-5|.
CASSQGRFLGTQYF
TGTGCCAGCAGTCAGGGCCGCTTCCTAGGGACCCAGTACTTC
>.|TRBV10-3|TRBJ1-6|.
CAISPTGFSNSPLHF
TGTGCCATCAGTCCCACAGGTTTCTCTAACTCACCCCTCCACTTT
>.|TRBV7-9|TRBJ1-1|.
CASSRNTEAFF
TGTGCCAGCAGCCGAAACACTGAAGCTTTCTTT
>.|TRBV7-2|TRBJ2-3|TRBD1
CASTPWDSSTDTQYF
TGTGCCAGCACCCCGTGGGACAGCTCCACAGATACGCAGTATTTT
>.|TRBV10-3|TRBJ1-1|.
CAISAGIWEGRGNTEAFF
TGTGCCATCAGTGCCGGAATCTGGGAGGGGCGGGGGAACACTGAAGCTTTCTTT
>.|TRBV28|TRBJ1-1|.
CASIEGGDTEAFF
TGTGCCAGCATCGAGGGGGGGGACACTGAAGCTTTCTTT
>few|TRBV5-6|TRBJ2-3|.
CASSGGWRRSLTDTQYF
TGTGCCAGCAGCGGGGGGTGGAGGCGAAGTCTCACAGATACGCAGTATTTT
>.|TRBV27|TRBJ2-7|.
CASSPALAYEQYF
TGTGCCAGCAGTCCCGCACTAGCCTACGAGCAGTACTTC
>.|TRBV4-3|TRBJ1-6|.
CASSQDPPGSSYNSPLHF
TGCGCCAGCAGCCAAGATCCCCCGGGAAGCTCCTATAATTCACCCCTCCACTTT
>.|TRBV7-2|TRBJ2-3|.
CASRPQGYTDTQYF
TGTGCCAGCAGGCCTCAGGGGTACACAGATACGCAGTATTTT
>few|TRBV6-6|TRBJ2-1|TRBD2
CASILAGGDEQFF
TGTGCCAGCATTCTAGCGGGGGGGGATGAGCAGTTCTTC
>.|TRBV30|TRBJ1-2|.
CAWSVLRGIYGYTF
TGTGCCTGGAGTGTACTAAGGGGGATCTATGGCTACACCTTC
>few|TRBV7-9|TRBJ1-5|.
CASSLGAVGGSNQPQHF
TGTGCCAGCAGTTTAGGGGCGGTGGGAGGTAGCAATCAGCCCCAGCATTTT
>.|TRBV5-6|TRBJ1-3|.
CASSLFGARDGNTIYF
TGTGCCAGCAGCTTGTTTGGGGCCCGCGATGGAAACACCATATATTTT
>.|TRBV4-2|TRBJ2-7|TRBD2
CASSQSRLASYEQYF
TGTGCCAGCAGCCAGTCCCGACTAGCTTCCTACGAGCAGTACTTC